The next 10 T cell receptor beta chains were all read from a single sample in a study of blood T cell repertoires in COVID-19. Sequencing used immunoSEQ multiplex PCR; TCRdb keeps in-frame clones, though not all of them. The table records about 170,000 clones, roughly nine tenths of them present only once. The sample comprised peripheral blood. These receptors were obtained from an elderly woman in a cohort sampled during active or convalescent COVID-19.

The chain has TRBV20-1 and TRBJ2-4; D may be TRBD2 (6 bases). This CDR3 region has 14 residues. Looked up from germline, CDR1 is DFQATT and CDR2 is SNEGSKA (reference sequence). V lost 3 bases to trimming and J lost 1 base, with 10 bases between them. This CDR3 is CSASWGDAKNIQYF. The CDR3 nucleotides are TGCAGTGCTAGTTGGGGGGATGCCAAAAACATTCAGTACTTC.

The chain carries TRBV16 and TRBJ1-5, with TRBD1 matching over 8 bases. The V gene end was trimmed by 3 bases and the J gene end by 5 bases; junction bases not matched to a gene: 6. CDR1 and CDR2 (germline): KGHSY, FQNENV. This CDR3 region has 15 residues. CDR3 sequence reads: CASSHSGQGDQPQHF. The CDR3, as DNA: TGTGCCAGCAGCCATAGCGGACAGGGTGATCAGCCCCAGCATTTT.

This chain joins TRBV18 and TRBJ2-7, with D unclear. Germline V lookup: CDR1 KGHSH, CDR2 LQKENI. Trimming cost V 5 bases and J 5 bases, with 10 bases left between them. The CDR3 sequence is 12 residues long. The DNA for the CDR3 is TGTGCCAGCTCAGAAACAGTCAACGAGCAGTACTTC. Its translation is CASSETVNEQYF.

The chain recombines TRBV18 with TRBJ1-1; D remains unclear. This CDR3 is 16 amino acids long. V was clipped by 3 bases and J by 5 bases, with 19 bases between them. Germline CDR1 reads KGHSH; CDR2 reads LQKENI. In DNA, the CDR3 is TGTGCCAGCTCACCGGGCCATCTGAGGGCGGGTACTGAAGCTTTCTTT. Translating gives CASSPGHLRAGTEAFF.

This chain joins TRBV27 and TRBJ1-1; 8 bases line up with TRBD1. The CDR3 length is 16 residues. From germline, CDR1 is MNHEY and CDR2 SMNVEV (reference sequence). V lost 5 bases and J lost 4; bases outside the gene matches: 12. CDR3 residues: CASSLGTGGPGTEAFF. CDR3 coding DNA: TGTGCCAGCAGTCTCGGGACAGGAGGGCCGGGCACTGAAGCTTTCTTT.

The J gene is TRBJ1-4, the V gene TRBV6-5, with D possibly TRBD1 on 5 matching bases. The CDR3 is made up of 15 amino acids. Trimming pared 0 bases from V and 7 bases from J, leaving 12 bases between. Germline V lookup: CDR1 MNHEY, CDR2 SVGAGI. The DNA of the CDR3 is TGTGCCAGCAGTTACTCGAGCGCAGGGTTTGAAAAACTGTTTTTT. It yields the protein CASSYSSAGFEKLFF.

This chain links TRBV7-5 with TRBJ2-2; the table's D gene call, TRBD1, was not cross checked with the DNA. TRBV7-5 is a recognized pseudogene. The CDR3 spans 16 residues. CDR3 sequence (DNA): TGTGCCAGAAGCGCAAGAGGCGAGACAGGGCTATGGGAGCTGTTTTTT. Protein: CARSARGETGLWELFF.

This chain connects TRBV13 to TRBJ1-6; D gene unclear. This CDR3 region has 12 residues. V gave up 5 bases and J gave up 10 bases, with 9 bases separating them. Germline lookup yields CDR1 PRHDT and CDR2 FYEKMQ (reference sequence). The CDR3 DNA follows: TGTGCCAGCAGCAAACTACGGTCACCCCTCCACTTT. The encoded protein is CASSKLRSPLHF. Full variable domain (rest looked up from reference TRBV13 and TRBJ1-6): AAGVIQSPRHLIKEKRETATLKCYPIPRHDTVYWYQQGPGQDPQFLISFYEKMQSDKGSIPDRFSAQQFSDYHSELNMSSLELGDSALYFCASSKLRSPLHFGNGTRLTVT.

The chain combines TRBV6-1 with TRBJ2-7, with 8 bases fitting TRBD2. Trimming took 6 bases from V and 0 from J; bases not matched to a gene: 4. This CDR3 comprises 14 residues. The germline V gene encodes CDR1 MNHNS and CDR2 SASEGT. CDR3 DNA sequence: TGTGCCAGCAGCTTAGCGGGGCCCTCCTACGAGCAGTACTTC. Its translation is CASSLAGPSYEQYF.

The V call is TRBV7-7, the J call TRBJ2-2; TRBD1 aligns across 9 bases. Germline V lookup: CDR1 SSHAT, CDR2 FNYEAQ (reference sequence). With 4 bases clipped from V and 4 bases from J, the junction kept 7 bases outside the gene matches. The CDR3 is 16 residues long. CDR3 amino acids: CASSSGTGPSTGELFF. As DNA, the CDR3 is TGTGCCAGCAGCTCCGGGACAGGGCCGAGCACCGGGGAGCTGTTTTTT.